This T cell receptor (beta chain) appears in the sequencing data of a study of blood T cell repertoires in COVID-19. Study-wide context: T cells, B-cell-depleted T cells, or PBMCs provided the cDNA or gDNA that served as material.

In the study's own analysis: Amplifying reference gene primers gave estimates of nucleated cell counts. TCRdb's copy holds only in-frame clones and misses some; the assay was immunoSEQ multiplex PCR. V and J calls and clone size are as listed in that table; D and trimming were resolved from the DNA. The table has a few hundred thousand clones, about 80% seen once. This CDR3 is 12 amino acids long. Germline lookup yields CDR1 MNHEY and CDR2 SVGAGI. With 10 bases removed from V and 7 bases from J, the gap between germline ends came to 16 bases. Cohort allocation depended upon clinical history that participants reported.

This sequence was found in a man aged 45 to 65 who had recovered from COVID-19. The chain carries TRBV6-5 and TRBJ1-2; maybe TRBD1 (5 bases). Material: PBMCs or T cells enriched from blood (not recorded which). The CDR3 loop is CATGAVGGGYTF. The CDR3 bases are TGTGCCACCGGCGCGGTGGGGGGTGGCTACACCTTC.